This T cell receptor beta chain was identified in a study of PD-1 blockade in classical Hodgkin lymphoma. Study-wide context: Patients had nivolumab dosed at 3 mg/kg, delivered intravenously every 2 weeks. Findings of the study overall: Patients excluded were those beginning nivolumab under 1 year after ASCT. Differences between repertoires have undefined causes, possibly disease activity or prior therapy. Complete responders started with a diversity level that resembled newly diagnosed patients at baseline.

The CDR3 has 15 residues. V was pared by 5 bases and J by 1 base, with 7 bases of the junction left unmatched. The germline gives CDR1 SGHNT, CDR2 YENEEA. This clone was counted once. Its antigen is not identified. Only in-frame clones appear in the TCRdb table, and some are missing; sequencing was by immunoSEQ multiplex PCR. Altogether 2,500 to 3,000 clones are present, 80% to 90% being singletons, with the ten largest covering 1.2% to 1.5%. All the patients suffered relapse after autologous stem cell transplantation, and brentuximab vedotin exposure differed. It was by magnetic negative selection that CD4+ T cells were purified from thawed PBMCs.

The TCR was taken from a human donor with classical Hodgkin lymphoma. The chain carries TRBV11-3 and TRBJ1-1; 7 nucleotides match TRBD1. Source: CD4+ T cells from blood, taken at baseline. CDR3 DNA: TGTGCCAGCAGCGCCCGGACAGGAACGAACACTGAAGCTTTCTTT. Its translation: CASSARTGTNTEAFF.